Shown below are 14 T cell receptor beta chains from a single sample sequenced in a study of cytomegalovirus exposure and HLA in healthy donors. Both 60 Vbeta primers and 13 Jbeta primers went into the PCR. Profiled with immunoSEQ multiplex PCR; TCRdb holds only in-frame clones, not every one. In total, the table holds 150,000 to 200,000 clones. The specimen sequenced was PBMCs. The receptors were gathered from a man in his thirties or forties in good health and CMV-seronegative.

The genes are TRBV6-1 and TRBJ1-1; 8 bases fit TRBD1. The junction had 9 bases not matched to a gene; V was cut back by 8 bases and J by 1 base. The CDR3 consists of 15 residues. Per the germline V gene, CDR1 is MNHNS and CDR2 is SASEGT. DNA of the CDR3: TGTGCCAGCCCCCGACAGGGGCGAGGGAACACTGAAGCTTTCTTT. Its translation is CASPRQGRGNTEAFF.

The chain has TRBV7-3 and TRBJ2-7, with 10 bases identical to TRBD2. CDR3 length: 15 residues. The V and J ends lost 2 bases and 1 base, in that order; junction bases with no gene match: 2. In germline, CDR1 is SGHTA, CDR2 FQGTGA. CDR3 amino acids: CASSLASGSSYEQYF. Written as DNA, the CDR3 is TGTGCCAGCAGCTTAGCTAGCGGGAGTTCCTACGAGCAGTACTTC.

The V call is TRBV28, the J call TRBJ2-7, with TRBD1 matching over 7 bases. This CDR3 is built from 14 residues. V lost 9 bases to trimming and J lost 3 bases; unmatched junction nucleotides: 11. Germline loops: CDR1 MDHEN, CDR2 SYDVKM. DNA for the CDR3: TGTGCCAGTCTCGGTGTTACAGGGGACTACGAGCAGTACTTC. Its protein product is CASLGVTGDYEQYF.

The CDR3: CASSPPGTNEKLFF. CDR3 in DNA: TGTGCCAGCAGCCCCCCCGGTACTAATGAAAAACTGTTTTTT. The genes are TRBV7-2 and TRBJ1-4; no clear D. In germline, CDR1 is SGHTA, CDR2 FQGNSA. This CDR3 is built from 14 residues. V was cut by 5 bases and J by 2 bases, with 9 bases left in between. Using reference TRBV7-2 and TRBJ1-4 for the parts outside the CDR3, the full variable domain is GAGVSQSPSNKVTEKGKDVELRCDPISGHTALYWYRQSLGQGLEFLIYFQGNSAPDKSGLPSDRFSAERTGGSVSTLTIQRTQQEDSAVYLCASSPPGTNEKLFFGSGTQLSVL.

The rearrangement links TRBV5-1 to TRBJ2-1, with 8 bases that match TRBD2. With 7 bases clipped from V and 6 bases from J, the junction kept 9 bases outside the gene matches. The CDR3 loop spans 14 amino acids. Germline V gene lookup returns CDR1 SGHRS and CDR2 YFSETQ. Written as DNA, the CDR3 is TGCGCCAGCTTCCCGAGCGGGAGCTCCAATGAGCAGTTCTTC. Amino acids: CASFPSGSSNEQFF.

The CDR3 region is CAIRKGLAGGSEEYEQYF. CDR3 sequence (DNA): TGTGCCATCAGGAAGGGACTAGCGGGAGGGTCGGAGGAGTACGAGCAGTACTTC. The J gene is TRBJ2-5, the V gene TRBV10-3; TRBD2 matches at 16 bases. The assigned J gene may be wrong: the sequence end matches TRBJ2-7 better. Germline assignment: CDR1 ENHRY and CDR2 SYGVKD. This CDR3 contains 18 residues.

The V and J genes are TRBV18 and TRBJ1-4, with D unclear. Trimming left V 1 base short and J 2 bases short, with 8 bases between. The germline gives CDR1 KGHSH, CDR2 LQKENI. The CDR3 spans 15 residues. CDR3 in amino acids: CASSPRIQTNEKLFF. CDR3 bases: TGTGCCAGCTCACCACGGATACAGACTAATGAAAAACTGTTTTTT.

The gene calls are TRBV7-2 and TRBJ2-5; TRBD2 is a possible D gene (6 bases). The CDR3 consists of 16 residues. Germline V lookup: CDR1 SGHTA, CDR2 FQGNSA. The ends were cut back, 3 bases at V and 5 bases at J, with 19 bases in the middle. CDR3 amino acids: CASSFGGTLRRETQYF. The CDR3 DNA reads as TGTGCCAGCAGCTTTGGGGGGACTCTCAGAAGGGAGACCCAGTACTTC.

This rearrangement joins TRBV6-1 to TRBJ1-1; tentatively, D is TRBD1 (6 bases). Trimming cost V 2 bases and J 1 base, with 14 bases left between them. CDR1 and CDR2 from the germline V gene are MNHNS and SASEGT. The CDR3 runs 16 residues. DNA for the CDR3: TGTGCCAGCAGTGAATGGGACACCCCAGGGAACACTGAAGCTTTCTTT. Its protein product is CASSEWDTPGNTEAFF.

The chain uses TRBV9 and TRBJ2-3, with no clear D. Germline CDR1 SGDLS, CDR2 YYNGEE. V was cut by 4 bases and J by 4 bases, with 7 bases left in between. This CDR3 is built from 12 residues. The CDR3 loop is CASSPLSDTQYF. The CDR3 nucleotides read TGTGCCAGCAGCCCCCTGTCAGATACGCAGTATTTT. The full variable domain, its missing parts supplied by reference TRBV9 and TRBJ2-3, is DSGVTQTPKHLITATGQRVTLRCSPRSGDLSVYWYQQSLDQGLQFLIQYYNGEERAKGNILERFSAQQFPDLHSELNLSSLELGDSALYFCASSPLSDTQYFGPGTRLTVL.

This chain uses TRBV28 with TRBJ2-7; 10 bases align to TRBD1. This CDR3 has 14 amino acids. V dropped 6 bases and J dropped 5; count of bases not matched to a gene: 7. CDR1 is MDHEN and CDR2 is SYDVKM in the germline V gene. The CDR3 is CASREGQGSHEQYF. The CDR3 DNA sequence: TGTGCCAGCAGGGAGGGACAGGGGTCCCACGAGCAGTACTTC.

The chain joins TRBV9 to TRBJ1-2; 8 bases are a match to TRBD1. Germline V CDR1 and CDR2: SGDLS, YYNGEE. The CDR3 totals 14 residues. V shed 1 base, J shed 6 bases, and the junction held 5 bases outside the gene matches. CDR3 DNA sequence: TGTGCCAGCAGCGTACTACAGGGGGGTGATGGCTACACCTTC. This gives the protein CASSVLQGGDGYTF.

The chain is built from TRBV12-5 and TRBJ1-5; no definite D call. The V end lost 6 bases, the J end lost 4 bases, and 10 bases lay between the germline ends. The germline V gene has CDR1 LGHNT and CDR2 FRNRAP. The CDR3 has 13 amino acids. The CDR3 DNA sequence: TGTGCTAGTGGCCCGCTCCTAAATCAGCCCCAGCATTTT. Its protein is CASGPLLNQPQHF.

The chain recombines TRBV11-3 with TRBJ2-1; D is perhaps TRBD1 (6 bases). Trimming removed 5 bases from V and 0 bases from J, with 17 bases in between. The germline CDR1 and CDR2 sequences are SGHNT and YENEEA. The CDR3 runs 17 residues. The CDR3 coding sequence is TGTGCCAGCAGCGAGGACAGAAGCGCGCCCTCCTACAATGAGCAGTTCTTC. Its translation: CASSEDRSAPSYNEQFF. The full variable domain, its missing parts supplied by reference TRBV11-3 and TRBJ2-1, is EAGVVQSPRYKIIEKKQPVAFWCNPISGHNTLYWYLQNLGQGPELLIRYENEEAVDDSQLPKDRFSAERLKGVDSTLKIQPAELGDSAVYLCASSEDRSAPSYNEQFFGPGTRLTVL.